These T cell receptor beta chains were read from a single sample in a study of T cell responses to AZD1222 COVID-19 vaccine. Method: immunoSEQ multiplex PCR; TCRdb's copy keeps in-frame clones and lacks some. The sample consists of approximately 170,000 clones, approximately 94% of them appearing once. The sample here was peripheral blood, taken 28 days after the second AZD1222 dose. These receptors were collected from an adult who received the AZD1222 COVID-19 vaccine. Each CDR3 is given with its conserved first and last residue.

v_gene: TRBV28
j_gene: TRBJ2-7
CDR3aa: CASTLQSRDEQYF

v_gene: TRBV6-4
j_gene: TRBJ2-3
CDR3aa: CASSREGGTDTQYF

v_gene: TRBV4-2
j_gene: TRBJ2-7
CDR3aa: CASSALAGGAYLSYEQYF

v_gene: TRBV7-9
j_gene: TRBJ2-3
CDR3aa: CASSIGTSGPREGDTQYF

v_gene: TRBV4-3
j_gene: TRBJ2-1
CDR3aa: CASSRSVRDEQFF

v_gene: TRBV5-8
j_gene: TRBJ2-3
CDR3aa: CASSLGKTSGSFTDTQYF

v_gene: TRBV5-4
j_gene: TRBJ2-1
CDR3aa: CASSHSSGSSYNEQFF

v_gene: TRBV4-1
j_gene: TRBJ2-7
CDR3aa: CASSQLTLAGGPRASYEQYF

v_gene: TRBV9
j_gene: TRBJ1-5
CDR3aa: CASSFGGARQPQHF

v_gene: TRBV5-4
j_gene: TRBJ1-4
CDR3aa: CASSSGDWSEKLFF

v_gene: TRBV30
j_gene: TRBJ1-6
CDR3aa: CAWSLQGSPYNSPLHF

v_gene: TRBV9
j_gene: TRBJ1-6
CDR3aa: CASSVGGVPYNSPLHF

v_gene: TRBV4-1
j_gene: TRBJ2-7
CDR3aa: CASSQGGGLAGAYEQYF

v_gene: TRBV7-9
j_gene: TRBJ2-7
CDR3aa: CASSPSWSQQSYEQYF

v_gene: TRBV11-2
j_gene: TRBJ2-1
CDR3aa: CASSFNWGNNEQFF